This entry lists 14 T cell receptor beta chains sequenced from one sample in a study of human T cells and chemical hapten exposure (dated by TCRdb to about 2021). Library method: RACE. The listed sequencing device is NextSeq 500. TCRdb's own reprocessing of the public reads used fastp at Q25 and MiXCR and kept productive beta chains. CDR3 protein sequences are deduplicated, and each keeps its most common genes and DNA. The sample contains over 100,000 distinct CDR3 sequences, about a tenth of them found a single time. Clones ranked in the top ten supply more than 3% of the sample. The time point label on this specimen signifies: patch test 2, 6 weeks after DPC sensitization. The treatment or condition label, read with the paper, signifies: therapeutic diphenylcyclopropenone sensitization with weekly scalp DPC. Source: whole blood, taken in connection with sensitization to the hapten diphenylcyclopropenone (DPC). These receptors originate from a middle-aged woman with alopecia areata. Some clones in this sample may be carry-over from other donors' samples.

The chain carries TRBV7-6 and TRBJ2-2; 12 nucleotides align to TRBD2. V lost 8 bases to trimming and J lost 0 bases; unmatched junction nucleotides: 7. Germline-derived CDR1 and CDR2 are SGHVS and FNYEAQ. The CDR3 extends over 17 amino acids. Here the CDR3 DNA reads TGTGCCAGCCCACCGCTAGCGGGGGGGTCGAACACCGGGGAGCTGTTTTTT. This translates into CASPPLAGGSNTGELFF.

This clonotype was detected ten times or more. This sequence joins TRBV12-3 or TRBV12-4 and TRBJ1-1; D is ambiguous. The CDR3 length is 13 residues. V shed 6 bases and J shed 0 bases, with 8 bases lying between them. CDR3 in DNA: TGTGCCAGCAGGGGGTTATTGAACACTGAAGCTTTCTTT. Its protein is CASRGLLNTEAFF.

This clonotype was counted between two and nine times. CDR3 in DNA: TGTGCCAGCAGCTTAGGGGCCCCATCACTAGCGGGCCAAGATACGCAGTATTTT. Encoded protein: CASSLGAPSLAGQDTQYF. The chain combines TRBV13 with TRBJ2-3; 9 bases map to TRBD2. Trimming at V came to 0 bases and at J to 5 bases, leaving 12 bases not matched to a gene. The CDR3 has 18 amino acids. Germline-derived CDR1 and CDR2 are PRHDT and FYEKMQ (reference sequence). Variable domain in full (rest from reference TRBV13 and TRBJ2-3): AAGVIQSPRHLIKEKRETATLKCYPIPRHDTVYWYQQGPGQDPQFLISFYEKMQSDKGSIPDRFSAQQFSDYHSELNMSSLELGDSALYFCASSLGAPSLAGQDTQYFGPGTRLTVL.

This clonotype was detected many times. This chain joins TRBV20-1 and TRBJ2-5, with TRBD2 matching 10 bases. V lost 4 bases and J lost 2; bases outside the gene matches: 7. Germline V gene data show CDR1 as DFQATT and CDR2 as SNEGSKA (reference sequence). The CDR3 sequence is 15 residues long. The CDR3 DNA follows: TGCAGTGCTAAGAGAGTAGCGGGGGGACAAGAGACCCAGTACTTC. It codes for CSAKRVAGGQETQYF.

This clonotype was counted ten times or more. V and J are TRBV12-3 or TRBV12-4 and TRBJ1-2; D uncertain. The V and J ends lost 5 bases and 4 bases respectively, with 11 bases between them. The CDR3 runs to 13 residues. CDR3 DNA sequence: TGTGCCAGCAGTGTTCAAGGGCCCTATGGCTACACCTTC. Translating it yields CASSVQGPYGYTF.

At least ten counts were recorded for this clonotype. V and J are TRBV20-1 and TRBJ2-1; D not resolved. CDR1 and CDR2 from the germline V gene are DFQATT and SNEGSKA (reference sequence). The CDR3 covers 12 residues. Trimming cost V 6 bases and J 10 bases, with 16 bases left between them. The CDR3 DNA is TGCAGTGCAACAAAGTCCGTCGCGGAGCAGTTCTTC. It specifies CSATKSVAEQFF.

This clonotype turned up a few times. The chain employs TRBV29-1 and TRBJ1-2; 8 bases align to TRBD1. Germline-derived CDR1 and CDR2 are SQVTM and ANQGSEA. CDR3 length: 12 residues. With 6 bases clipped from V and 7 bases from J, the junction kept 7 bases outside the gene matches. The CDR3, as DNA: TGCAGCGTCTTGACAGGGGAGTTTGGCTACACCTTC. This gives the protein CSVLTGEFGYTF.

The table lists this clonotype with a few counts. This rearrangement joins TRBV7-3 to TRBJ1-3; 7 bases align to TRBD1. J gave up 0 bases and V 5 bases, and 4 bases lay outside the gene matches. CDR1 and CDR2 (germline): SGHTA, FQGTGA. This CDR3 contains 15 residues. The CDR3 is CASSTTGDSGNTIYF. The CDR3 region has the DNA TGTGCCAGCAGCACCACAGGGGACTCTGGAAACACCATATATTTT.

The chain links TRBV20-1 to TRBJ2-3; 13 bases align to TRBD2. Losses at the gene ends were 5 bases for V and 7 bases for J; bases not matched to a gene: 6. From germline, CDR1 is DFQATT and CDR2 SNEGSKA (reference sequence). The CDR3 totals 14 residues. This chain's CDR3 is CSAGGLAGMYTQYF. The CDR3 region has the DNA TGCAGTGCTGGGGGACTAGCGGGGATGTATACGCAGTATTTT.

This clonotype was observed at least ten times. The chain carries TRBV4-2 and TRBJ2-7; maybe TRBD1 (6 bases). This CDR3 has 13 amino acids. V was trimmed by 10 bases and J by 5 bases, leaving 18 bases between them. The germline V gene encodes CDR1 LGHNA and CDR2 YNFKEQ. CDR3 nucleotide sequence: TGTGCCACAAGCAGGGGTCCTGAGGACGAGCAGTACTTC. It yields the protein CATSRGPEDEQYF.

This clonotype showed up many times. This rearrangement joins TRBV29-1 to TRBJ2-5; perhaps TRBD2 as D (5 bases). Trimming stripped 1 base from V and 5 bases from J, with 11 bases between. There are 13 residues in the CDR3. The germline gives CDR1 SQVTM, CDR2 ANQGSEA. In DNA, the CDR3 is TGCAGCGTTGAAGTCGGGGTTGGGGAGACCCAGTACTTC. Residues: CSVEVGVGETQYF.

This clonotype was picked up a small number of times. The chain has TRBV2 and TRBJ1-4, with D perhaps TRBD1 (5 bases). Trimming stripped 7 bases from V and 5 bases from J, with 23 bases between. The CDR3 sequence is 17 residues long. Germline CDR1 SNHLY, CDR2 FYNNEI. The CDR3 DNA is TGTGCCAGCAAGGGGAGACGGAGCTCCCCACAAAATGAAAAACTGTTTTTT. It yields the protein CASKGRRSSPQNEKLFF.

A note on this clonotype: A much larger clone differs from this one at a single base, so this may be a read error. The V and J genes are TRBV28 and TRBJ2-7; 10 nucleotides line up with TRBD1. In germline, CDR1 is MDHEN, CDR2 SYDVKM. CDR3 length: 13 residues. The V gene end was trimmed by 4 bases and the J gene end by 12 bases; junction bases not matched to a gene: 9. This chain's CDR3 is CASSSGGQGPAYF. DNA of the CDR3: TGTGCCAGCAGTTCAGGGGGACAGGGGCCCGCGTACTTC.

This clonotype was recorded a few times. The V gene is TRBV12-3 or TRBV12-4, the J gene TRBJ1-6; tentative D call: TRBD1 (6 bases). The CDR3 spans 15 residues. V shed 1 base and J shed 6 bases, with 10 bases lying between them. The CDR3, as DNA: TGTGCCAGCAGTTTAGGGGGGCGGCGTAATTCACCCCTCCACTTT. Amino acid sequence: CASSLGGRRNSPLHF.